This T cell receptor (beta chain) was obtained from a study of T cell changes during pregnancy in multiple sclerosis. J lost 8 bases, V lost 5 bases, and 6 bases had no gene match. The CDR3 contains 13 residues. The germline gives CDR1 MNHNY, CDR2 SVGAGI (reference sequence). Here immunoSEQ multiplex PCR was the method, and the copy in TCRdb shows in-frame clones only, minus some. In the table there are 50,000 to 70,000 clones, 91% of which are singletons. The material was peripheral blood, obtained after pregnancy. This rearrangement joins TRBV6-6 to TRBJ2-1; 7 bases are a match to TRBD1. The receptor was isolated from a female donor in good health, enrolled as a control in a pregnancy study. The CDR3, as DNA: TGTGCCAGCAGTACCCCCAGGGGGTATGAGCAGTTCTTC. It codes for CASSTPRGYEQFF.